This TCR beta chain appears in the sequencing data of a study of tumor-infiltrating lymphocytes in primary liver carcinoma. Study-wide findings and caveats: Merely about 7-25% of top clones occurred in all five tumor regions.

A primer matching the constant region was used to make TCR beta cDNA from 500 to 650 ng of total RNA. Amplification in three nested multiplex PCR rounds with slightly modified ARM-PCR gave rise to TCR beta libraries. Use of TRBV1-TRBV30 forward primers with a C-beta reverse primer characterized the first two PCR rounds, which lasted about 10 cycles each. TCRdb recomputed calls from the multiplex PCR reads with MiXCR, one row per CDR3 protein. The sample includes approximately 73,000 distinct CDR3 sequences, over 60% of them seen just once. The source material, 20-30 mg of unsorted bulk tissue, was used to co-extract RNA and DNA. There are 12 residues in the CDR3. Points on this clonotype: Its antigen is not known.

Sequencing used liver tumor tissue from sampling region 4. The subset is: tumor region T4, right-lateral pole. V gene TRBV21-1 combines with J gene TRBJ2-7; the tabulated D call, TRBD1, remains unverified against the DNA. TRBV21-1 is assigned pseudogene status. The clonotype originates from a man aged 40-49 years with primary liver carcinoma and hepatitis B virus infection. CDR3 coding DNA: TGTGCCGCCGTGGAAAACCCCCTCGAGCAGTACTTC. Translating gives CAAVENPLEQYF.